The 12 T cell receptor beta chains reported below all come from one sample, sequenced in a study of identical twins. Each CDR3 protein gets one entry after TCRdb re-called the 5' RACE reads with MiXCR. The data show hundreds of thousands of distinct CDR3 sequences, roughly 12% seen once. The same sample was also used in a study of yellow fever vaccine responses in identical twins.

The sequenced sample was PBMCs. These receptors came from a woman in her late teens or twenties in good health.

This clonotype appeared a few times. This chain joins TRBV28 and TRBJ2-1; TRBD2 matches 14 bases. CDR3 length equals 17 residues. After removal of 10 bases from V and 6 bases from J, the junction contained 14 bases not matched to a gene. The germline V gene has CDR1 MDHEN and CDR2 SYDVKM. The CDR3 DNA sequence: TGTGCCACAGGGGGGGGACTAGCGGGAGTTAATCCCAATGAGCAGTTCTTC. Its translation is CATGGGLAGVNPNEQFF.

The genes are TRBV5-1 and TRBJ1-1; no clear D. This CDR3 has 15 amino acids. V lost 0 bases, J lost 4 bases, and 13 bases lay in between. From germline, CDR1 is SGHRS and CDR2 YFSETQ. In DNA form, the CDR3 reads TGCGCCAGCAGCTTGGGTACCTCAGGATCCACTGAAGCTTTCTTT. Translating gives CASSLGTSGSTEAFF.

J is TRBJ2-7 and V is TRBV20-1; D might be TRBD1 (5 bases). Germline CDR1 DFQATT, CDR2 SNEGSKA (reference sequence). V lost 0 bases and J 3 bases, leaving 18 bases between the germline ends. The CDR3 consists of 16 residues. The CDR3 sequence is CSARDLSRAKGYEQYF. CDR3 DNA: TGCAGTGCTAGAGACCTGTCCAGGGCAAAAGGCTACGAGCAGTACTTC.

This clonotype turned up a few times. The chain recombines TRBV15 with TRBJ2-7, with 7 nucleotides matching TRBD2. With 3 bases clipped from V and 3 bases from J, the junction kept 8 bases outside the gene matches. The CDR3 is 15 residues long. Germline V CDR1 and CDR2: LNHNV, YYDKDF (reference sequence). CDR3 nucleotide sequence: TGTGCCACCAGCAGGGGGGGACTACCGCTCTACGAGCAGTACTTC. Residues: CATSRGGLPLYEQYF. Combining the CDR3 with reference TRBV15 and TRBJ2-7 gives the whole variable domain DAMVIQNPRYQVTQFGKPVTLSCSQTLNHNVMYWYQQKSSQAPKLLFHYYDKDFNNEADTPDNFQSRRPNTSFCFLDIRSPGLGDTAMYLCATSRGGLPLYEQYFGPGTRLTVT.

Ten or more counts support this clonotype. V gene TRBV29-1 combines with J gene TRBJ1-1; D may be TRBD1 (5 bases). Trimming removed 4 bases from V and 5 bases from J, with 14 bases in between. This CDR3 is 13 amino acids long. Germline assignment: CDR1 SQVTM and CDR2 ANQGSEA. The CDR3 sequence is CSVGGGDYTEAFF. CDR3 sequence (DNA): TGCAGCGTTGGGGGGGGAGACTATACTGAAGCTTTCTTT.

This clonotype was counted only a few times. The gene calls are TRBV29-1 and TRBJ2-1; 8 positions agree with TRBD1. Germline V gene sequence: CDR1 SQVTM, CDR2 ANQGSEA. This CDR3 spans 13 amino acids. After removal of 7 bases from V and 6 bases from J, the junction contained 8 bases not matched to a gene. CDR3 nucleotides: TGCAGCGGGCGGACAGGGAGTATCAATGAGCAGTTCTTC. Translation: CSGRTGSINEQFF.

This clonotype came up a few times. The V and J genes are TRBV7-3 and TRBJ2-3; no reliable D call. Trimming pared 6 bases from V and 3 bases from J, leaving 22 bases between. CDR3 size: 17 residues. Germline CDR1 is SGHTA and CDR2 is FQGTGA. The CDR3 DNA sequence: TGTGCCAGCAGGATCGATGAGGCGGCGACAACAACAGATACGCAGTATTTT. It is translated as CASRIDEAATTTDTQYF.

This clonotype was picked up a small number of times. The J gene is TRBJ1-1, the V gene TRBV20-1; D may be TRBD1 (5 bases). The CDR3 extends over 15 amino acids. Germline CDR1 is DFQATT and CDR2 is SNEGSKA (reference sequence). V shed 1 base and J shed 3 bases, with 15 bases lying between them. The CDR3 region has the DNA TGCAGTGCTAGAGCCGGGGCTGGGGTTGACACTGAAGCTTTCTTT. This translates into CSARAGAGVDTEAFF.

The V call is TRBV20-1, the J call TRBJ2-3; TRBD2 might be the D (7 bases). This CDR3 contains 15 residues. The germline V and J ends were trimmed by 2 bases and 2 bases, with 14 bases remaining between them. The germline V gene has CDR1 DFQATT and CDR2 SNEGSKA (reference sequence). CDR3 nucleotides: TGCAGTGCTAGATCTGGCGGGGGCTCCACAGATACGCAGTATTTT. This codes for CSARSGGGSTDTQYF.

Only a few counts were recorded for this clonotype. V usage is TRBV20-1 and J usage is TRBJ2-3; TRBD2 matches 13 bases. Trimming removed 3 bases from V and 4 bases from J; junction bases left unmatched: 4. The CDR3 totals 15 residues. Looked up from germline, CDR1 is DFQATT and CDR2 is SNEGSKA (reference sequence). The CDR3, as DNA: TGCAGTGCTAGTCGCGGACTAGCGGGAGCAGATACGCAGTATTTT. It specifies CSASRGLAGADTQYF.

V usage is TRBV5-6 and J usage is TRBJ2-5, with 9 bases matching TRBD2. CDR1 SGHDT and CDR2 YYEEEE come from the germline V gene. V lost 4 bases, J lost 2 bases, and 6 bases stayed unmatched. The CDR3 has 15 residues. Here the CDR3 DNA reads TGTGCCAGCAGCGCCATGACTAGCGGACAAGAGACCCAGTACTTC. The encoded protein is CASSAMTSGQETQYF. Using reference TRBV5-6 and TRBJ2-5 for the parts outside the CDR3, the full variable domain is DAGVTQSPTHLIKTRGQQVTLRCSPKSGHDTVSWYQQALGQGPQFIFQYYEEEERQRGNFPDRFSGHQFPNYSSELNVNALLLGDSALYLCASSAMTSGQETQYFGPGTRLLVL.

This clonotype was counted only a few times. The CDR3 coding sequence is TGTGCCAGCAGCCAAGATGTCGCGTTGGGAGCTTGCCCCTACGAGCAGTACGTC. Translated, it gives CASSQDVALGACPYEQYV. The V gene is TRBV4-2, the J gene TRBJ2-7; possibly TRBD2 for D (5 bases). Per the germline V gene, CDR1 is LGHNA and CDR2 is YNFKEQ. The CDR3 has 18 residues. The V gene lost 0 bases and the J gene lost 2 bases, with 20 bases spanning the gap.